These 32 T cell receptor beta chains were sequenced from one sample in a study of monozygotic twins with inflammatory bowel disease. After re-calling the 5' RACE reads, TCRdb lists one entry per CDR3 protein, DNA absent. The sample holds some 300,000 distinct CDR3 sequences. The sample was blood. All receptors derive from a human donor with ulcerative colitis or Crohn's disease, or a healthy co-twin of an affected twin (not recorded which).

CDR3 sequence: CASSPGLAGPRGTGELFF. V usage is TRBV11-2 and J usage is TRBJ2-2; TCRdb's assignment of TRBD2 cannot be checked, as there is no DNA. Looked up from germline, CDR1 is SGHAT and CDR2 is FQNNGV. The CDR3 runs to 18 residues.

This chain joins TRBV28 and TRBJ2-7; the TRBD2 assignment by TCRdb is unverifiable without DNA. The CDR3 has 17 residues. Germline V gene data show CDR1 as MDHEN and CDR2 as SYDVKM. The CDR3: CASSLWGFSGRAYEQYF.

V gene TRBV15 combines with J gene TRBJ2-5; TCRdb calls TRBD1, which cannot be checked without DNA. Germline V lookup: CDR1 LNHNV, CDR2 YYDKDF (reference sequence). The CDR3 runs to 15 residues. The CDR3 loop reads CATSRRDRGQETQYF.

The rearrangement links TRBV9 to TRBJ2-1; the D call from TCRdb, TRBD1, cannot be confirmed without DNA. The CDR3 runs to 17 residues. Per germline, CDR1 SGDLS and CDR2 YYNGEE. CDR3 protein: CASSGTPSLSSYNEQFF.

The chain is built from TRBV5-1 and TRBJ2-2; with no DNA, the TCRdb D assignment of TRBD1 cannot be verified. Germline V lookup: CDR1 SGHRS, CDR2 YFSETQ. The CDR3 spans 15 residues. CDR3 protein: CASSGDTLGTGELFF.

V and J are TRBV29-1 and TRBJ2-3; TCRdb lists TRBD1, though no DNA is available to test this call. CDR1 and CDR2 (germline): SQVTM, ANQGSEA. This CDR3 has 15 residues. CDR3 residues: CSVDPVTGDLDTQYF.

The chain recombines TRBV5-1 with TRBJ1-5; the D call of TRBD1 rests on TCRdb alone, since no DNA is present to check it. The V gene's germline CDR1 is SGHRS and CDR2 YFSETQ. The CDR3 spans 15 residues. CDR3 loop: CASSRTGVGNQPQHF.

The CDR3 loop reads CASSYSGGVYNEQFF. This chain uses TRBV7-3 with TRBJ2-1; TCRdb calls TRBD2, which cannot be checked without DNA. This CDR3 region has 15 residues. Germline V gene sequence: CDR1 SGHTA, CDR2 FQGTGA.

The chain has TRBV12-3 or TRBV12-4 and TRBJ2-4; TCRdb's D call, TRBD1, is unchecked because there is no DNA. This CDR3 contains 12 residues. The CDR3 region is CASSLQGGIQYF.

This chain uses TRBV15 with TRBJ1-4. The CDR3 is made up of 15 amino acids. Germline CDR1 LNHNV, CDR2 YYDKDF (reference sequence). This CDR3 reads CATSRSWVEHEKLFF.

Here the CDR3 reads CASSDGQGIYASPLHF. The V call is TRBV5-5, the J call TRBJ1-6; the TCRdb D gene call, TRBD1, has no DNA to confirm it. This CDR3 is 16 amino acids long. CDR1 is SGHKS and CDR2 is YYEKEE in the germline V gene (reference sequence).

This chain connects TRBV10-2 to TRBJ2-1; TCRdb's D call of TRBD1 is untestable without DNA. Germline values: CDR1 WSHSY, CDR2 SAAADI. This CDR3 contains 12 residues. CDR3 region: CASNNRDNEQFF.

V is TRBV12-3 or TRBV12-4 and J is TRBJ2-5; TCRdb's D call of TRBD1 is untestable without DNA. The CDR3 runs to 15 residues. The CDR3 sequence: CASSFPGALGETQYF.

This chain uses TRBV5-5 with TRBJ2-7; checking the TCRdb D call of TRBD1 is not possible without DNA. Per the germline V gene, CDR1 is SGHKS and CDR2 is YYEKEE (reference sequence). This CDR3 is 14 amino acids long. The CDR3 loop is CASSNRQGFYEQYF.

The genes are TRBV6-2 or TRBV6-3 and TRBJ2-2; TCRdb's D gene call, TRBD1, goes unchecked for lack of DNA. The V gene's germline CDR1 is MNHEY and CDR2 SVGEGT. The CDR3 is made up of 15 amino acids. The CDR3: CASSKWTGLTGELFF.

Here the CDR3 reads CASSTSMGQTQPRDTQYF. The chain uses TRBV28 and TRBJ2-3; as DNA is missing, the TRBD1 call by TCRdb cannot be tested. CDR3 size: 18 residues. CDR1 is MDHEN and CDR2 is SYDVKM in the germline V gene.

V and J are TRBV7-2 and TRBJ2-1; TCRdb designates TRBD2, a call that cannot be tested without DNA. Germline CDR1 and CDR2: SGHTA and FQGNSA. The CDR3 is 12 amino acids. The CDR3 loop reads CATRRGGNEQFF.

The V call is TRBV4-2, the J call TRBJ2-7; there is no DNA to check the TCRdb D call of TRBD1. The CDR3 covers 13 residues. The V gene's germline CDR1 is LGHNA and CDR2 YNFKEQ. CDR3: CASSAPTGFEQYF.

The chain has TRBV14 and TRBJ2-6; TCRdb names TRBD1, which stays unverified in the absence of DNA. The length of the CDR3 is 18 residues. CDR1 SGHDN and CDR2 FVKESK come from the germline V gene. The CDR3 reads CASSQVSDRRSGANVLTF.

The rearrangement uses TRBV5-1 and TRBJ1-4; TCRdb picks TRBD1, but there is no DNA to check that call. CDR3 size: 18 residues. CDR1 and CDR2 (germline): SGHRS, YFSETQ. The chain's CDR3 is CASSSSPGQGATGEKLFF. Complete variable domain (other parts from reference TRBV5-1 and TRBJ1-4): KAGVTQTPRYLIKTRGQQVTLSCSPISGHRSVSWYQQTPGQGLQFLFEYFSETQRNKGNFPGRFSGRQFSNSRSEMNVSTLELGDSALYLCASSSSPGQGATGEKLFFGSGTQLSVL.

This CDR3 is CSARDRASELYNEQFF. The chain recombines TRBV20-1 with TRBJ2-1; TCRdb picks TRBD1, but there is no DNA to check that call. This CDR3 is 16 amino acids long. Germline CDR1 reads DFQATT; CDR2 reads SNEGSKA (reference sequence).

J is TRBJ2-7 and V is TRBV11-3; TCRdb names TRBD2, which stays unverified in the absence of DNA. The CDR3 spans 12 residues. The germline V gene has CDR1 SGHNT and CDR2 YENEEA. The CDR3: CASSSSSDEQYF.

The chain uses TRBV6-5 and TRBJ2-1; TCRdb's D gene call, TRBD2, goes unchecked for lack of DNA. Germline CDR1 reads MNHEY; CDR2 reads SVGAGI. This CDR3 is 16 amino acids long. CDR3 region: CASSYSSGGARNEQFF.

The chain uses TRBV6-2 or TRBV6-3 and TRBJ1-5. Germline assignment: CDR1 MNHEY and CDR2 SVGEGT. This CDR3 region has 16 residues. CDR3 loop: CASSAPRWYSNQPQHF.

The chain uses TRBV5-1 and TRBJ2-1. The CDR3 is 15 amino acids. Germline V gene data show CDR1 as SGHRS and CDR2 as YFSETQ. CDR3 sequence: CASSLVAGSYNEQFF.

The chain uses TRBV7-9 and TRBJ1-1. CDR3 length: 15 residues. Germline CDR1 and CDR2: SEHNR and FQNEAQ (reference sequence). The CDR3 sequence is CASSLANTGNTEAFF.

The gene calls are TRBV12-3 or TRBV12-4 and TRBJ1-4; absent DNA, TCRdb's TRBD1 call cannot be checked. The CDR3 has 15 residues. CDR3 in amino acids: CASSHGQGTNEKLFF.

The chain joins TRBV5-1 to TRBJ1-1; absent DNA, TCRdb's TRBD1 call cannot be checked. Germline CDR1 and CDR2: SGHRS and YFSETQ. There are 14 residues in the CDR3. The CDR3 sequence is CASSGGQTNTEAFF.

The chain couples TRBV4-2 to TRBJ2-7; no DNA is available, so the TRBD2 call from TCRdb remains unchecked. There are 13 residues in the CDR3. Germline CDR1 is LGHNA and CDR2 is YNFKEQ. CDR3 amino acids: CASGTTTNYEQYF.

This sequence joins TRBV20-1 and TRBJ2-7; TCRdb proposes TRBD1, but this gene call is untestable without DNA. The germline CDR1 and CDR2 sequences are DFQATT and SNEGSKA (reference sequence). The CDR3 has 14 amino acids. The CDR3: CSARAGTYVYEQYF.

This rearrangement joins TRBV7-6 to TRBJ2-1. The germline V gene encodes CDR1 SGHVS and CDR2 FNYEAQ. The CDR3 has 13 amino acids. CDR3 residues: CASSVLSYNEQFF.

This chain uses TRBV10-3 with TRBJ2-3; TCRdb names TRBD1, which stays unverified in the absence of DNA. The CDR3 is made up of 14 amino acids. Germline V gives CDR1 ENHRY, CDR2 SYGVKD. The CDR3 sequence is CAISRTGGEDTQYF.